The entry below gives a single T cell receptor beta chain sequence along with its context. Its antigen remains undetermined. The sample holds no much larger clone one base away, and base qualities are not on file. The sample belongs to a study of cytomegalovirus exposure and HLA in healthy donors (dated by TCRdb to between 2016 and 2019). Describing the broader study: According to a later analysis, the 120 or so validation repertoires were produced on the same platform as the approximately 610 repertoires of the first cohort. Besides the first cohort of 666 subjects, a separate validation cohort made up of roughly 120 different subjects was used. High-throughput TCR immunosequencing, statistical association of individual TCRs with disease status, and machine learning were combined to predict cytomegalovirus infection status. The study aimed to test whether signatures of past pathogen exposure could be identified by cataloging public T cell receptors. General study outcomes and caveats: A total of some 180 TCR beta chains were listed by the study as associated with cytomegalovirus. The classifier was reported to diagnose cytomegalovirus status with high specificity and sensitivity in both the original cohort and the validation cohort. According to the authors, the approach could potentially be generalized to other disease states and immunological phenotypes. A later analysis found that TCRs clustered in the first cohort also tended to co-occur in the roughly 110 validation repertoires, with more than 90% of cluster scores above 0. All 120 or so repertoires were used to score co-occurrence in the validation cohort in a later analysis, because that analysis had no HLA typing for the cohort. While some public TCRs were present in many individuals, most TCR sequences turned up only very rarely across donors. In vitro tests confirmed that a few of the cytomegalovirus-associated TCR beta chains recognize cytomegalovirus antigens.

The donors belonged to the validation cohort of approximately 130 subjects, which was separate from the roughly 700-subject first cohort. Libraries were made using the immunoSEQ multiplex PCR assay. The original methods were these. A statistical classification framework was developed to diagnose cytomegalovirus status using the catalog of TCR beta chain sequences. TCRdb carries this immuneACCESS record with in-frame sequences only. Its versions omit some clonotypes, under half of them owing to an unresolved V gene in the studies checked, with the rest unexplained. From that table come the V and J calls and clone size; the DNA was used to work out D and trimming. The sample table contains a few hundred thousand clones; only one count was recorded for over 75% of them. Of the sample, approximately 0.9% is held by the ten largest clones. Inclusive of the bounding cysteine and phenylalanine, the CDR3 is 18 residues long. Only the CDR3 DNA is retained, 54 bases long and in frame from the first base. CDR1 and CDR2, per the germline V gene, are MNHNS and SASEGT. Relative to germline, V is 0 bases shorter and J is 0 bases shorter, with 15 bases between their ends.

This receptor was obtained from a man aged 25-45 years in good health and CMV-seronegative. The sequence links TRBV6-1 to TRBJ1-5; D gene: possibly TRBD1, on 6 matching bases. Material: PBMCs. CDR3 region: CASSEAQQGFYSNQPQHF. The sequenced DNA: TGTGCCAGCAGTGAAGCGCAGCAGGGGTTCTATAGCAATCAGCCCCAGCATTTT.